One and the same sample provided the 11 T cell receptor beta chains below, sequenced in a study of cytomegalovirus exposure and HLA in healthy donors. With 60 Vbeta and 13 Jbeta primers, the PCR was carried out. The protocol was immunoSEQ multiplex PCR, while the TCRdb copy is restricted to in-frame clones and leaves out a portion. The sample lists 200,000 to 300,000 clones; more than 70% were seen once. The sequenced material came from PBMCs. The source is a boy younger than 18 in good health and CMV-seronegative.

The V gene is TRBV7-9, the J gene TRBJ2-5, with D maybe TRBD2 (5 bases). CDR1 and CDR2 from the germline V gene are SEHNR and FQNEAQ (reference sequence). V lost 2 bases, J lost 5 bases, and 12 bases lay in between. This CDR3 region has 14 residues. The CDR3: CASSLNGIRETQYF. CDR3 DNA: TGTGCCAGCAGCTTAAACGGGATCCGGGAGACCCAGTACTTC.

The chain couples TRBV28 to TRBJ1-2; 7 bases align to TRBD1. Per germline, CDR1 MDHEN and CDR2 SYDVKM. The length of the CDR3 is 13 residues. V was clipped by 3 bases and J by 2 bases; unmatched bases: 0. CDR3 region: CASSLTGNYGYTF. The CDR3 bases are TGTGCCAGCAGTTTGACAGGGAACTATGGCTACACCTTC.

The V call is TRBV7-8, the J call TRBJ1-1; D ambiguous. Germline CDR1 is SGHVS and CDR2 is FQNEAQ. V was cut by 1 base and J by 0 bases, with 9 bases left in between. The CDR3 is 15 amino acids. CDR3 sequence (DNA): TGTGCCAGCAGCTTAGGGGCCAGATTGAACACTGAAGCTTTCTTT. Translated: CASSLGARLNTEAFF. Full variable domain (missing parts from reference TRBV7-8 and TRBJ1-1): GAGVSQSPRYKVAKRGQDVALRCDPISGHVSLFWYQQALGQGPEFLTYFQNEAQLDKSGLPSDRFFAERPEGSVSTLKIQRTQQEDSAVYLCASSLGARLNTEAFFGQGTRLTVV.

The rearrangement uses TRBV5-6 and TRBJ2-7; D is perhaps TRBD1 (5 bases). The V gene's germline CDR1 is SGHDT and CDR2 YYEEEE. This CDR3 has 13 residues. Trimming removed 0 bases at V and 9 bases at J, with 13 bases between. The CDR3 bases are TGTGCCAGCAGCTTGGGGTACAGGTGGGGGCAGTACTTC. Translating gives CASSLGYRWGQYF.

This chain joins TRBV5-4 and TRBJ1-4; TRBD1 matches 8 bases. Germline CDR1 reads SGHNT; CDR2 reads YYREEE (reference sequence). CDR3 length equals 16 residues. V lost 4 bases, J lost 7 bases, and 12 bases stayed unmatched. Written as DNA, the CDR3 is TGTGCCAGCAGCCAGGCCAGGGGGCATGAGGGTGAAAAACTGTTTTTT. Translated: CASSQARGHEGEKLFF. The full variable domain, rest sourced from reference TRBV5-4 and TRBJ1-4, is ETGVTQSPTHLIKTRGQQVTLRCSSQSGHNTVSWYQQALGQGPQFIFQYYREEENGRGNFPPRFSGLQFPNYSSELNVNALELDDSALYLCASSQARGHEGEKLFFGSGTQLSVL.

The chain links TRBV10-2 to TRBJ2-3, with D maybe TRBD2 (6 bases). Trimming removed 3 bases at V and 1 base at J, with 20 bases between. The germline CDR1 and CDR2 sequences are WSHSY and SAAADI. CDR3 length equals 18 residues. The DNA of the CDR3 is TGCGCCAGCAGTGAACCCTCCTTCGAGGACTACCGCACAGATACGCAGTATTTT. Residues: CASSEPSFEDYRTDTQYF.

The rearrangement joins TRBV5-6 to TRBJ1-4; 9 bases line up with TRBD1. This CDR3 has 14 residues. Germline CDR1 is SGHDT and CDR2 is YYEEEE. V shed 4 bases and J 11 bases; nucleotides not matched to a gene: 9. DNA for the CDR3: TGTGCCAGCAGCCATTCCGGACAGGGGAGGAAACTGTTTTTT. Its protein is CASSHSGQGRKLFF.

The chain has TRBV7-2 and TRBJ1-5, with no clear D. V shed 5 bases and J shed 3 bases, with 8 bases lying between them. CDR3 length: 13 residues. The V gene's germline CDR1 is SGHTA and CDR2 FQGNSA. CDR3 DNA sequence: TGTGCCAGCAGCCGACTCAACAATCAGCCCCAGCATTTT. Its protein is CASSRLNNQPQHF.

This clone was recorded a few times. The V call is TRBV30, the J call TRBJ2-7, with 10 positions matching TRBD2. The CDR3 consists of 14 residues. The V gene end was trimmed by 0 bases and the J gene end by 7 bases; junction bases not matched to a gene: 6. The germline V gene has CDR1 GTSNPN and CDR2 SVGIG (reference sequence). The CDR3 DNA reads TGTGCCTGGAGTGTACGGGTAGCGGGGGGAGAGCAGTACTTC. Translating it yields CAWSVRVAGGEQYF.

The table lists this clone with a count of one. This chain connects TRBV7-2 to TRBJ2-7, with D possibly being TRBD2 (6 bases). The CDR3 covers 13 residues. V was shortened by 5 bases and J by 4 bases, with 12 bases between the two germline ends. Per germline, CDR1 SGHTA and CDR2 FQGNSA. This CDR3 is CASSPPSVYEQYF. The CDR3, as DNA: TGTGCCAGCAGCCCGCCTAGCGTATACGAGCAGTACTTC.

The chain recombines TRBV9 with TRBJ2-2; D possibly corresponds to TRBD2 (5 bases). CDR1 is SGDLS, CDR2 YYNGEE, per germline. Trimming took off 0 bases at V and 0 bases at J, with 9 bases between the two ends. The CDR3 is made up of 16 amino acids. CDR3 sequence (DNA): TGTGCCAGCAGCGTAGGACTAACCCCGAACACCGGGGAGCTGTTTTTT. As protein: CASSVGLTPNTGELFF.